This record covers a single T cell receptor beta chain. What it binds is not known. The ends were cut back, 0 bases at V and 2 bases at J, with 8 bases in the middle. CDR3 size: 15 residues. Germline V gives CDR1 SGHTA, CDR2 FQGTGA. cDNA serving as the sequencing template came from extracted, reverse transcribed RNA. TCRdb's copy holds only in-frame clones and misses some; the assay was immunoSEQ multiplex PCR. The sample holds about 280,000 clones, 58% seen once. These data are taken from a study of CD8+ T cells in alopecia areata. General study findings and limits: Scalp samples also yield sequences from resident alphabeta T cells of normal skin.

Treatment in this sample: oral pan-JAK inhibitor, 5-10 mg twice daily. The chain combines TRBV7-3 with TRBJ2-1; the D gene is possibly TRBD2 (6 bases). This TCR was recovered from a human donor with alopecia areata. The sequenced sample was CD4+ T cells sorted from blood, obtained at week 24, from a patient treated with tofacitinib. The chain's CDR3 is CASSLTPGAYNEQFF. The CDR3 coding sequence is TGTGCCAGCAGCTTAACGCCGGGGGCCTACAATGAGCAGTTCTTC.